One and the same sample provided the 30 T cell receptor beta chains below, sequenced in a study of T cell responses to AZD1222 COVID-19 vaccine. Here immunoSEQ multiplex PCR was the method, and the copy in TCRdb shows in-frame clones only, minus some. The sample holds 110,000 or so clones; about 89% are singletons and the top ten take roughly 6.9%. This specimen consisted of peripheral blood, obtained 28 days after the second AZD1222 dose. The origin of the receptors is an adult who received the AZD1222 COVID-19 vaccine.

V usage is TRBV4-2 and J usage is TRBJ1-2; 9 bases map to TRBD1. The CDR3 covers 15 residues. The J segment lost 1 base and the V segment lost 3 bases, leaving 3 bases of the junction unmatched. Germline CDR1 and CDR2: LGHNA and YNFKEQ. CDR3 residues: CASSHGTGLNYGYTF. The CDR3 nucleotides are TGTGCCAGCAGCCACGGGACAGGGCTTAACTATGGCTACACCTTC.

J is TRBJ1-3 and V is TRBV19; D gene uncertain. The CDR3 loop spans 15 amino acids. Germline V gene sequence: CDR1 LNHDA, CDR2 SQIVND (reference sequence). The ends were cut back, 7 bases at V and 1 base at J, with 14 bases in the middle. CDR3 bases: TGTGCCAGTACCAACCAGAGGGTATCTGGAAACACCATATATTTT. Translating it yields CASTNQRVSGNTIYF. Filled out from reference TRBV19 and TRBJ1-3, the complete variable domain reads DGGITQSPKYLFRKEGQNVTLSCEQNLNHDAMYWYRQDPGQGLRLIYYSQIVNDFQKGDIAEGYSVSREKKESFPLTVTSAQKNPTAFYLCASTNQRVSGNTIYFGEGSWLTVV.

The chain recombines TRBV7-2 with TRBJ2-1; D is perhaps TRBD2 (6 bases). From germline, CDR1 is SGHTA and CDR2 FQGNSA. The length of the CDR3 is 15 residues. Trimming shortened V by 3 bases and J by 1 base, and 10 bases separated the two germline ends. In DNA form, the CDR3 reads TGTGCCAGCAGCTTCGGGACTGGATCCTACAATGAGCAGTTCTTC. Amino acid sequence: CASSFGTGSYNEQFF.

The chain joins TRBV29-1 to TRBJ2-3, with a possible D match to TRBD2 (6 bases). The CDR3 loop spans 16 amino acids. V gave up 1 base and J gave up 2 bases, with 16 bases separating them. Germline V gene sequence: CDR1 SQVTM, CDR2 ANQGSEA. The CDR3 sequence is CSVEGGDSRYTDTQYF. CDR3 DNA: TGCAGCGTTGAAGGGGGGGACTCAAGATACACAGATACGCAGTATTTT.

In DNA, the CDR3 is TGTGCCAGCAGTTACTCCGCAGGGGTTACCGGGGAGCTGTTTTTT. It specifies CASSYSAGVTGELFF. V is TRBV6-5 and J is TRBJ2-2; possibly TRBD1 for D (6 bases). This CDR3 is 15 amino acids long. Trimming stripped 0 bases from V and 5 bases from J, with 10 bases between. Germline V lookup: CDR1 MNHEY, CDR2 SVGAGI.

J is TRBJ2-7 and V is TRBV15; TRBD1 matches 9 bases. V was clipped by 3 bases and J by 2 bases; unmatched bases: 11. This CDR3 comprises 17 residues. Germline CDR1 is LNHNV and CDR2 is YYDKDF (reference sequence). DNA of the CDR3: TGTGCCACCAGCAGGACCCCCGGCGGGACAGGGACCTACGAGCAGTACTTC. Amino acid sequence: CATSRTPGGTGTYEQYF.

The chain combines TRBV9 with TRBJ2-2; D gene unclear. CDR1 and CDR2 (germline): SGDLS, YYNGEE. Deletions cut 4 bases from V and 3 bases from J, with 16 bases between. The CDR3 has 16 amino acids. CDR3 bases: TGTGCCAGCAGCCCCACGAGAGCAAGGGACACCGGGGAGCTGTTTTTT. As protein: CASSPTRARDTGELFF.

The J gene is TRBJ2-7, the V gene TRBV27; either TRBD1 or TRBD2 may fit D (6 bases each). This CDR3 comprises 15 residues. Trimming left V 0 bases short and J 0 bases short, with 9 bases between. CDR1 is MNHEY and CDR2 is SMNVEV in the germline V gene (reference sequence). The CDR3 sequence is CASSLSGGISYEQYF. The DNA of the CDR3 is TGTGCCAGCAGTTTATCAGGGGGGATCTCCTACGAGCAGTACTTC.

The CDR3 sequence: CASSDREAWGYTF. DNA of the CDR3: TGCGCCAGCAGTGACAGGGAGGCATGGGGCTACACCTTC. This chain uses TRBV5-1 with TRBJ1-2; TRBD1 agrees at 7 bases. This CDR3 has 13 amino acids. Germline V CDR1 and CDR2: SGHRS, YFSETQ. V shed 5 bases and J 8 bases; nucleotides not matched to a gene: 9.

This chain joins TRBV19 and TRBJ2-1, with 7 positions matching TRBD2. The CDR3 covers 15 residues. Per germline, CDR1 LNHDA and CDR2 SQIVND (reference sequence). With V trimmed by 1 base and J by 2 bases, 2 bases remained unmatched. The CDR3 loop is CASSIAGGTYNEQFF. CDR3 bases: TGTGCCAGTAGTATAGCGGGGGGAACCTACAATGAGCAGTTCTTC.

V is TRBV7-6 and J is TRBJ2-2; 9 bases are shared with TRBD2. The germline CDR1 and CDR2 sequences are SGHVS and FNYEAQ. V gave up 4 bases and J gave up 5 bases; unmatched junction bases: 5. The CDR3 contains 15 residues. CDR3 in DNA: TGTGCCAGCAGCTCCAGCGGGGGGTCGACCGGGGAGCTGTTTTTT. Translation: CASSSSGGSTGELFF.

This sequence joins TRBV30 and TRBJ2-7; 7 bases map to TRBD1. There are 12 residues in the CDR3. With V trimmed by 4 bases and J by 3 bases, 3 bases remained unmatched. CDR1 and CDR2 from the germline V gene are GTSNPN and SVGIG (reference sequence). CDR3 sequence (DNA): TGTGCCTGGACGGACAGGCACTACGAGCAGTACTTC. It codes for CAWTDRHYEQYF.

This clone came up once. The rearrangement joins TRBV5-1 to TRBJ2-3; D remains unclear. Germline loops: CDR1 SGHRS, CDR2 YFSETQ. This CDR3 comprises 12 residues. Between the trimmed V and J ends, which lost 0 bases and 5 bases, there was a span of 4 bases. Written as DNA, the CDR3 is TGCGCCAGCAGCTTGGCCATAGATACGCAGTATTTT. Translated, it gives CASSLAIDTQYF.

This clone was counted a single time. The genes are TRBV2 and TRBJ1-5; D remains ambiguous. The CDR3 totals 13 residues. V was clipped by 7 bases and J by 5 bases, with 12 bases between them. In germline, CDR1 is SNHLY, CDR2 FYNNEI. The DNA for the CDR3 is TGTGCCAGCACCCGAGCGAACCATCAGCCCCAGCATTTT. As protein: CASTRANHQPQHF.

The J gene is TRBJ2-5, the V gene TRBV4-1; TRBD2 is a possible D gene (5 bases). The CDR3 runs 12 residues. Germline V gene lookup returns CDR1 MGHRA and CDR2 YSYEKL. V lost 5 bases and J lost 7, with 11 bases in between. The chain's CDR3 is CASSVDRGTQYF. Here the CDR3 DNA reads TGCGCCAGCAGCGTTGACCGGGGGACCCAGTACTTC.

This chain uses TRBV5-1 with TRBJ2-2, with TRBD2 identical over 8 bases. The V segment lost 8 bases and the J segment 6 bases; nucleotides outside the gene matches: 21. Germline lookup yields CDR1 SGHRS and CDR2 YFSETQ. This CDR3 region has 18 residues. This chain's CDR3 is CASFGDTGTRVYSGELFF. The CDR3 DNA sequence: TGCGCCAGTTTTGGCGACACCGGGACTAGGGTTTATTCCGGGGAGCTGTTTTTT.

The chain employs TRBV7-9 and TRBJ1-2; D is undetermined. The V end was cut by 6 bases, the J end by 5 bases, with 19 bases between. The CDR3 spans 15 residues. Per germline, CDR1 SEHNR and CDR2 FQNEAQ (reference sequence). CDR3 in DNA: TGTGCCAGCAGTTCGGAGGGCCCCTGGGTATATGGCTACACCTTC. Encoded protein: CASSSEGPWVYGYTF.

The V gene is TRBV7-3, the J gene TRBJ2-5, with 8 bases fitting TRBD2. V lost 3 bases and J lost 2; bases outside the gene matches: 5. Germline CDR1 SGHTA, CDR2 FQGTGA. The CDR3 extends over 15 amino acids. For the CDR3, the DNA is TGTGCCAGCAGCTTGACGGGACTAGGGCAAGAGACCCAGTACTTC. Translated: CASSLTGLGQETQYF. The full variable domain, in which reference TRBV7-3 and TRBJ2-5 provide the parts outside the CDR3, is GAGVSQTPSNKVTEKGKYVELRCDPISGHTALYWYRQSLGQGPEFLIYFQGTGAADDSGLPNDRFFAVRPEGSVSTLKIQRTERGDSAVYLCASSLTGLGQETQYFGPGTRLLVL.

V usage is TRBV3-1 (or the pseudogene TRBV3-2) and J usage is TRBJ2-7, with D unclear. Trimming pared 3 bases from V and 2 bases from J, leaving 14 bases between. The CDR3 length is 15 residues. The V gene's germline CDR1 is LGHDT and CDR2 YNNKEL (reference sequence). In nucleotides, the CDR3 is TGTGCCAGCAGCCATCAGTATAGGGTCGCCTACGAGCAGTACTTC. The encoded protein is CASSHQYRVAYEQYF.

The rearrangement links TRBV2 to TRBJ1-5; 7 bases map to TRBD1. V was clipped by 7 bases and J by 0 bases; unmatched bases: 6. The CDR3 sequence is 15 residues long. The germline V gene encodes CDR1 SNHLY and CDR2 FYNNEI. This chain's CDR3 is CASNRDRNSNQPQHF. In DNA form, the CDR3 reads TGTGCCAGCAATAGGGACAGAAATAGCAATCAGCCCCAGCATTTT.

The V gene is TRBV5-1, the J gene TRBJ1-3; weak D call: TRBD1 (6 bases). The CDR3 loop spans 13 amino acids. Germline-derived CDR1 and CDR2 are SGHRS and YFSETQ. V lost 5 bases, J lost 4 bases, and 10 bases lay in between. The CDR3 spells CASRPDRGNTIYF. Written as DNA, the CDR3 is TGCGCCAGCAGGCCGGACAGAGGAAACACCATATATTTT. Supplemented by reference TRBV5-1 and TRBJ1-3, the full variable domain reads KAGVTQTPRYLIKTRGQQVTLSCSPISGHRSVSWYQQTPGQGLQFLFEYFSETQRNKGNFPGRFSGRQFSNSRSEMNVSTLELGDSALYLCASRPDRGNTIYFGEGSWLTVV.

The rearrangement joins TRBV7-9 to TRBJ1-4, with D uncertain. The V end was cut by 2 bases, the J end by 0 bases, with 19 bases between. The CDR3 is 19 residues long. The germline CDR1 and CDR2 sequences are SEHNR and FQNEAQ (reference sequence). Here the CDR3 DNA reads TGTGCCAGCAGCTTAACATATTTCCTACGGACGGCAACTAATGAAAAACTGTTTTTT. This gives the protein CASSLTYFLRTATNEKLFF. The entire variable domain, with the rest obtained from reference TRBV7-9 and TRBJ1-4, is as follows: DTGVSQNPRHKITKRGQNVTFRCDPISEHNRLYWYRQTLGQGPEFLTYFQNEAQLEKSRLLSDRFSAERPKGSFSTLEIQRTEQGDSAMYLCASSLTYFLRTATNEKLFFGSGTQLSVL.

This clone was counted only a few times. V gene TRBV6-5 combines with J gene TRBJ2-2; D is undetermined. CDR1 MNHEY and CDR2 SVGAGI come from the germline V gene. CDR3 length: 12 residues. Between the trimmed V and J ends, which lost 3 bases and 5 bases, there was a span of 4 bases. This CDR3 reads CASSYLTGELFF. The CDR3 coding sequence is TGTGCCAGCAGTTATTTAACCGGGGAGCTGTTTTTT.

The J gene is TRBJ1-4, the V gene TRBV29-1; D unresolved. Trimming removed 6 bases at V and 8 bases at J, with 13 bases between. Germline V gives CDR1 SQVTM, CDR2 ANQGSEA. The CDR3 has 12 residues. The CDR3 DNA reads TGCAGCGTGCGGACCGGCCGAGAAAAACTGTTTTTT. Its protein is CSVRTGREKLFF.

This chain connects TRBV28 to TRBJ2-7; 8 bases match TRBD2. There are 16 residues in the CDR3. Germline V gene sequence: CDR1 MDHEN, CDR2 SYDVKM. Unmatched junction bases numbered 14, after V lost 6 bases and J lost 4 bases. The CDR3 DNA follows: TGTGCCAGCAGCTCAGTCGCCGGGACTAGGGTTTACGAGCAGTACTTC. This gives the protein CASSSVAGTRVYEQYF.

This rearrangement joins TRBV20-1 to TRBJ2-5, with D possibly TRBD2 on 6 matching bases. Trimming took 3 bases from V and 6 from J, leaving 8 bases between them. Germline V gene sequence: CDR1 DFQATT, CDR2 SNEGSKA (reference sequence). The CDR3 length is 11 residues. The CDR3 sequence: CSARRGQTQYF. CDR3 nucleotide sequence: TGCAGTGCTAGGCGGGGTCAGACCCAGTACTTC.

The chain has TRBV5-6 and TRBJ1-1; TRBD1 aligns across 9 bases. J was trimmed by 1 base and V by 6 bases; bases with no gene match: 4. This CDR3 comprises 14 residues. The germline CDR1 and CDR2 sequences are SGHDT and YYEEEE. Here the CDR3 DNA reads TGTGCCAGCATCGACAGGGGGTGGAACACTGAAGCTTTCTTT. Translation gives CASIDRGWNTEAFF.

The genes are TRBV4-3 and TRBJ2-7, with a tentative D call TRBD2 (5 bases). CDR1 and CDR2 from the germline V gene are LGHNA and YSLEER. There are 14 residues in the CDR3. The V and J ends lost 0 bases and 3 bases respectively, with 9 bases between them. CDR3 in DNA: TGCGCCAGCAGCCAAGATCGGGGAGACTACGAGCAGTACTTC. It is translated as CASSQDRGDYEQYF.

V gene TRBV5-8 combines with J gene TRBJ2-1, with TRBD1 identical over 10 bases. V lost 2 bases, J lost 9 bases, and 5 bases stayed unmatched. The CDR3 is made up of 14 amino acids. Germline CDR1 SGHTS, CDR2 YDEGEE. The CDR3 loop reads CASSLGTGATEQFF. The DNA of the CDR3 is TGTGCCAGCAGCTTAGGGACAGGGGCTACTGAGCAGTTCTTC. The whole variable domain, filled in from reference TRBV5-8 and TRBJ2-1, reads EAGVTQSPTHLIKTRGQQATLRCSPISGHTSVYWYQQALGLGLQFLLWYDEGEERNRGNFPPRFSGRQFPNYSSELNVNALELEDSALYLCASSLGTGATEQFFGPGTRLTVL.

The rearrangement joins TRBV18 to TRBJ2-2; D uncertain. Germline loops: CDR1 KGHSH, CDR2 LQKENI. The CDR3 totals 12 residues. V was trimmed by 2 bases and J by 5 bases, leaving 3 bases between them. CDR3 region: CASSPRTGELFF. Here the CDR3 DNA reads TGTGCCAGCTCACCAAGGACCGGGGAGCTGTTTTTT. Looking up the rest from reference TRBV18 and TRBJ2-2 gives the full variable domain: NAGVMQNPRHLVRRRGQEARLRCSPMKGHSHVYWYRQLPEEGLKFMVYLQKENIIDESGMPKERFSAEFPKEGPSILRIQQVVRGDSAAYFCASSPRTGELFFGEGSRLTVL.